This TCR beta chain emerged from a study of OX40 agonist ivuxolimab in advanced cancers. Looking at the study overall: Patients receiving dose escalation had hepatocellular carcinoma, melanoma, renal cell or head and neck cancer. General study results and limits: Among the least clonally expanded were partial responders at 0.1-3.0 mg/kg.

The CDR3 length is 14 residues. The germline V and J ends were trimmed by 0 bases and 2 bases, with 8 bases remaining between them. CDR1 MNHEY and CDR2 SVGAGI come from the germline V gene. With regard to this clone: The antigen is not known.

Sequencing was performed with immunoSEQ multiplex PCR; in TCRdb, only in-frame clones are kept and a portion is missing. The sample holds tens of thousands of clones; 70% to 90% are singletons and the top ten take 3% to 4%. The cohort excluded patients with autoimmune disease history or systemic immunosuppression. This chain connects TRBV6-5 to TRBJ2-7; weak D call: TRBD2 (6 bases). The receptor was isolated from an adult with an advanced solid tumor such as melanoma, head and neck, liver or kidney cancer. Sample: CD4+ or CD8+ T cells sorted from blood, taken in a trial of the OX40 agonist ivuxolimab. CDR3 bases: TGTGCCAGCAGTTACTCATGGACTACCTACGAGCAGTACTTC. Translating gives CASSYSWTTYEQYF.